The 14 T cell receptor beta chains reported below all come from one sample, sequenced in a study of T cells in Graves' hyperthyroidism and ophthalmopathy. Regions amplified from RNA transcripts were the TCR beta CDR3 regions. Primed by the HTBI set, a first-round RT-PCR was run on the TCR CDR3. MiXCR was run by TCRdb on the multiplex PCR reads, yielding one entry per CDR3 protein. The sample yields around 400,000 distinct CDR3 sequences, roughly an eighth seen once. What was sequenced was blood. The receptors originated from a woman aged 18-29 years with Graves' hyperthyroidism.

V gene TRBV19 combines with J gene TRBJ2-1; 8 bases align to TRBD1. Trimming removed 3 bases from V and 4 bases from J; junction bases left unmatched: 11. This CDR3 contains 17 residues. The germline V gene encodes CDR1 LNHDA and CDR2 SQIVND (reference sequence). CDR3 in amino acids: CASSIFQGAGLYNEQFF. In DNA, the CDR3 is TGTGCCAGTAGTATTTTTCAGGGGGCCGGCCTTTACAATGAGCAGTTCTTC.

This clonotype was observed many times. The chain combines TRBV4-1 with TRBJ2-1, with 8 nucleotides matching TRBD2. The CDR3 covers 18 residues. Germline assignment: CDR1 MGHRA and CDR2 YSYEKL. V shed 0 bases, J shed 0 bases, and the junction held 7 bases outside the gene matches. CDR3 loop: CASSQDMAGGLSYNEQFF. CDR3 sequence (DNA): TGCGCCAGCAGCCAAGATATGGCGGGAGGCCTCTCCTACAATGAGCAGTTCTTC.

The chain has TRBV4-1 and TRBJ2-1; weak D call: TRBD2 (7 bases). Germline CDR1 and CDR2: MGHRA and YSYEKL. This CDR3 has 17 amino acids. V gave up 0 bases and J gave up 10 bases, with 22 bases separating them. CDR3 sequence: CASSQDHPGAGEGEQFF. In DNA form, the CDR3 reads TGCGCCAGCAGCCAAGATCATCCGGGGGCCGGGGAGGGGGAGCAGTTCTTC.

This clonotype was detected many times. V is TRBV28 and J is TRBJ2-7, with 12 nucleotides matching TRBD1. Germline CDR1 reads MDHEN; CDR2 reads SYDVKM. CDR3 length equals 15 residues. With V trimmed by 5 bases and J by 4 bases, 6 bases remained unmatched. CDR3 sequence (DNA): TGTGCCAGCAGTACCGGGACAGGGGGCGGGTACGAGCAGTACTTC. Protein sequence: CASSTGTGGGYEQYF.

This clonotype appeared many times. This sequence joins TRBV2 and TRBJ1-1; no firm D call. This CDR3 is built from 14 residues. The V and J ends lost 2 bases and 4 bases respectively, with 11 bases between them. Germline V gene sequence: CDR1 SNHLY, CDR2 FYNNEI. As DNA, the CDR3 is TGTGCCAGCAGTGAACAGGAGTGGGTCACTGAAGCTTTCTTT. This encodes CASSEQEWVTEAFF.

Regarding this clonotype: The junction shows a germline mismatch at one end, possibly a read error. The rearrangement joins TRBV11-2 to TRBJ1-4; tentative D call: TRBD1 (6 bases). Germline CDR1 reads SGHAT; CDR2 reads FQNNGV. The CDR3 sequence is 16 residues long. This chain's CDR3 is CASSQDGPARGEKLFF. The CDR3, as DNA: TGCGCCAGCAGCCAAGACGGTCCAGCCAGGGGTGAAAAACTGTTTTTT.

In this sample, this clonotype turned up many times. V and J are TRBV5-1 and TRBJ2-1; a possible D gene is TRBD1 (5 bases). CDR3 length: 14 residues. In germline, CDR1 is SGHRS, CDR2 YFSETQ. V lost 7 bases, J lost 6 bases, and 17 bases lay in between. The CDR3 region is CASYLSGDSNEQFF. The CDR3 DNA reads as TGCGCCAGCTACCTTAGTGGAGACAGCAATGAGCAGTTCTTC.

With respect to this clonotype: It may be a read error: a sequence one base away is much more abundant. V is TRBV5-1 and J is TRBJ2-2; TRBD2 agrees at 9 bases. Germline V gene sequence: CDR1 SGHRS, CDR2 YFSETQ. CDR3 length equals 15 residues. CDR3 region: CASSFVAGVTGGLFF. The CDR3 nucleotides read TGCGCCAGCAGCTTCGTAGCGGGAGTCACCGGGGGGCTGTTTTTT.

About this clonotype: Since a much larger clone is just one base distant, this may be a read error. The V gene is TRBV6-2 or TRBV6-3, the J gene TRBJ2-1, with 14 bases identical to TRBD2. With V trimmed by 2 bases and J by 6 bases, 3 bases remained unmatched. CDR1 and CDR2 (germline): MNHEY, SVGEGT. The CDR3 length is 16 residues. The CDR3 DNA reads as TGTGCCAGCAGTTACGCCGGGACTAGCGGGAGCAATGAGCAGTTCTTC. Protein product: CASSYAGTSGSNEQFF.

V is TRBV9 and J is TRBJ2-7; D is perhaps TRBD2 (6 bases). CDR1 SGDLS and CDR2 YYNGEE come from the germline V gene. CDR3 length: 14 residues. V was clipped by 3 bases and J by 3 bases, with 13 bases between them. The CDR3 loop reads CASSGGGPIYEQYF. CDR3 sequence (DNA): TGTGCCAGCAGCGGAGGAGGGCCCATCTACGAGCAGTACTTC.

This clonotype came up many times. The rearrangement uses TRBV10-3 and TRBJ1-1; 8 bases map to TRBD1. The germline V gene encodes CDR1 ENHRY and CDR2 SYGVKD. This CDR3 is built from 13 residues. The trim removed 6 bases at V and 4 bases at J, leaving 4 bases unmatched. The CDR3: CAISRDRGTEAFF. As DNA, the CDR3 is TGTGCCATCAGCCGAGACAGGGGCACTGAAGCTTTCTTT.

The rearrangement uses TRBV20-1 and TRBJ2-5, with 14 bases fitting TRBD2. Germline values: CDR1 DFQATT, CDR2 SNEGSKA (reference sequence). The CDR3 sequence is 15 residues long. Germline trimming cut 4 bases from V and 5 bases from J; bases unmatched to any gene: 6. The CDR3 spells CSANSGTSGSETQYF. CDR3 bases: TGCAGTGCTAACAGCGGGACTAGCGGGAGTGAGACCCAGTACTTC.

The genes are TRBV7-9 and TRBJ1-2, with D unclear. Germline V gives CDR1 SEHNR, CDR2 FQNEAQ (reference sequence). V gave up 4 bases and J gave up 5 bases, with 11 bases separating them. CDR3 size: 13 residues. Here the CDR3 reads CASSSREAYGYTF. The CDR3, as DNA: TGTGCCAGCAGCTCTCGAGAAGCTTATGGCTACACCTTC.

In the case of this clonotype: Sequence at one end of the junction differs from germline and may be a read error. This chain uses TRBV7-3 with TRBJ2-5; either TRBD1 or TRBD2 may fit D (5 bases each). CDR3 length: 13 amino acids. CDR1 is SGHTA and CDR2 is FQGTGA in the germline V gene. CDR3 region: CASSFEGKEAQYF. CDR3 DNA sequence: TGTGCCAGCAGCTTTGAGGGGAAAGAGGCCCAGTACTTC. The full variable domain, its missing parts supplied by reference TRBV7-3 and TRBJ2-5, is GAGVSQTPSNKVTEKGKYVELRCDPISGHTALYWYRQSLGQGPEFLIYFQGTGAADDSGLPNDRFFAVRPEGSVSTLKIQRTERGDSAVYLCASSFEGKEAQYFGPGTRLLVL.